This passage covers 21 T cell receptor beta chains from one sample sequenced in a study of cytomegalovirus exposure and HLA in healthy donors (dated by TCRdb to between 2016 and 2019). The library was made by the immunoSEQ multiplex PCR assay. TCRdb's version of the immuneACCESS table is confined to in-frame rearrangements and falls short of the full clone set. An unresolved V gene accounts for under half of the shortfall where checked; the remainder is of unknown origin. Counted in this sample were under 250,000 clones; 70% to 90% of them appeared once. The ten largest clones represent 4.5% to 7% of the sample. The specimen was PBMCs. The receptors were gathered from a woman younger than 35 in good health and CMV-seronegative.

This sequence joins TRBV25-1 and TRBJ1-1, with D perhaps TRBD1 (5 bases). Trimming removed 2 bases at V and 0 bases at J, with 10 bases between. The CDR3 has 15 residues. The germline gives CDR1 MGHDK, CDR2 SYGVNS. The CDR3 nucleotides are TGTGCCAGCAGTGAAGGTGGGACGGTGAACACTGAAGCTTTCTTT. It encodes CASSEGGTVNTEAFF.

This clone was picked up one time. The rearrangement uses TRBV5-1 and TRBJ2-1, with 11 nucleotides matching TRBD1. The CDR3 consists of 18 residues. The germline V gene has CDR1 SGHRS and CDR2 YFSETQ. Germline trimming cut 2 bases from V and 5 bases from J; bases unmatched to any gene: 12. In DNA form, the CDR3 reads TGCGCCAGCAGCTTAGTGCCGGGACAGGGGGATGCGAACAATGAGCAGTTCTTC. Its translation is CASSLVPGQGDANNEQFF.

The chain couples TRBV5-1 to TRBJ2-6; no definite D call. Per germline, CDR1 SGHRS and CDR2 YFSETQ. V was cut by 6 bases and J by 2 bases, with 15 bases left in between. CDR3 length: 16 residues. The CDR3 DNA reads as TGCGCCAGCACGGGTACGACGACCCCTGGGGCCAACGTCCTGACTTTC. Translated, it gives CASTGTTTPGANVLTF.

The genes are TRBV30 and TRBJ1-1, with D uncertain. The CDR3 length is 14 residues. V was shortened by 5 bases and J by 1 base, with 14 bases between the two germline ends. Germline V CDR1 and CDR2: GTSNPN, SVGIG (reference sequence). The CDR3 DNA follows: TGTGCCTGGGACGCCCACCCCGGGAACACTGAAGCTTTCTTT. It codes for CAWDAHPGNTEAFF. Complete variable domain (other parts from reference TRBV30 and TRBJ1-1): SQTIHQWPATLVQPVGSPLSLECTVEGTSNPNLYWYRQAAGRGLQLLFYSVGIGQISSEVPQNLSASRPQDRQFILSSKKLLLSDSGFYLCAWDAHPGNTEAFFGQGTRLTVV.

This clone was detected only a few times. The chain uses TRBV5-1 and TRBJ1-2; 7 positions agree with TRBD1. J gave up 4 bases and V 4 bases, and 16 bases lay outside the gene matches. This CDR3 spans 17 amino acids. CDR1 and CDR2 from the germline V gene are SGHRS and YFSETQ. CDR3 nucleotide sequence: TGCGCCAGCAGCCTGCGAACCGACAGGGATCGGAGCTATGGCTACACCTTC. This gives the protein CASSLRTDRDRSYGYTF.

The chain is built from TRBV6-7 and TRBJ1-2; D gene unclear. TRBV6-7 is identified as an open reading frame with a role that is uncertain. V shed 8 bases and J shed 4 bases, with 23 bases lying between them. The CDR3 is made up of 16 amino acids. The CDR3 loop reads CASRSSTLGSGYGYTF. The DNA of the CDR3 is TGTGCCAGCCGATCCTCGACCTTAGGATCGGGCTATGGCTACACCTTC.

The chain joins TRBV19 to TRBJ2-7, with TRBD1 identical over 7 bases. Germline lookup yields CDR1 LNHDA and CDR2 SQIVND (reference sequence). With V trimmed by 5 bases and J by 3 bases, 4 bases remained unmatched. The CDR3 has 13 residues. DNA for the CDR3: TGTGCCAGTAGTCGGGACAGATACTACGAGCAGTACTTC. Translation: CASSRDRYYEQYF.

The J gene is TRBJ1-5, the V gene TRBV2; 9 bases line up with TRBD1. Germline V gene lookup returns CDR1 SNHLY and CDR2 FYNNEI. The CDR3 extends over 15 amino acids. With V trimmed by 2 bases and J by 7 bases, 6 bases remained unmatched. The CDR3 nucleotides are TGTGCCAGCAGTGAAACAGGACAGGGGAGGCAGCCCCAGCATTTT. It specifies CASSETGQGRQPQHF.

The chain recombines TRBV6-5 with TRBJ1-5; unclear D gene. V was clipped by 2 bases and J by 5 bases, with 7 bases between them. Per germline, CDR1 MNHEY and CDR2 SVGAGI. The CDR3 has 13 residues. CDR3 DNA: TGTGCCAGCAGTTACAACGTAGATCAGCCCCAGCATTTT. Amino acid sequence: CASSYNVDQPQHF.

The rearrangement uses TRBV9 and TRBJ2-3; TRBD1 matches at 10 bases. J lost 4 bases, V lost 6 bases, and 8 bases had no gene match. CDR1 is SGDLS and CDR2 is YYNGEE in the germline V gene. The CDR3 runs 15 residues. In DNA form, the CDR3 reads TGTGCCAGCACCATCGGGACAGGGGCAGCAGATACGCAGTATTTT. It yields the protein CASTIGTGAADTQYF.

The chain has TRBV28 and TRBJ2-7; D might be TRBD2 (5 bases). The germline V gene has CDR1 MDHEN and CDR2 SYDVKM. This CDR3 has 13 amino acids. Trimming removed 7 bases from V and 1 base from J, with 11 bases in between. CDR3: CASKNTGSYEQYF. CDR3 nucleotides: TGTGCCAGCAAAAATACGGGGTCCTACGAGCAGTACTTC.

The rearrangement links TRBV7-9 to TRBJ2-6, with D possibly TRBD1 on 5 matching bases. CDR1 is SEHNR and CDR2 is FQNEAQ in the germline V gene (reference sequence). This CDR3 spans 17 amino acids. The V gene lost 3 bases and the J gene lost 0 bases, with 12 bases spanning the gap. The CDR3 loop reads CASSFGAGRSGANVLTF. As DNA, the CDR3 is TGTGCCAGCAGCTTTGGGGCAGGACGCTCTGGGGCCAACGTCCTGACTTTC.

This clone was recorded once. The chain couples TRBV5-1 to TRBJ2-1; D is undetermined. The CDR3 runs to 15 residues. The germline CDR1 and CDR2 sequences are SGHRS and YFSETQ. V lost 3 bases and J 0 bases, leaving 10 bases between the germline ends. CDR3 bases: TGCGCCAGCAGCTACGGCCAATCCTCCTACAATGAGCAGTTCTTC. It codes for CASSYGQSSYNEQFF.

The chain uses TRBV5-1 and TRBJ1-4, with unresolved D. V was cut by 4 bases and J by 0 bases, with 10 bases left in between. Germline V gives CDR1 SGHRS, CDR2 YFSETQ. This CDR3 has 15 amino acids. The CDR3 DNA sequence: TGCGCCAGCAGCCCCGGCGGCTCAACTAATGAAAAACTGTTTTTT. Translation gives CASSPGGSTNEKLFF.

The chain carries TRBV7-8 and TRBJ2-1, with TRBD1 identical over 8 bases. V was clipped by 5 bases and J by 8 bases; unmatched bases: 11. CDR1 is SGHVS and CDR2 is FQNEAQ in the germline V gene. This CDR3 has 15 residues. CDR3: CASSGRQGMGDEQFF. Here the CDR3 DNA reads TGTGCCAGCAGCGGCCGACAGGGGATGGGCGATGAGCAGTTCTTC. Full variable domain (remainder filled in from reference TRBV7-8 and TRBJ2-1): GAGVSQSPRYKVAKRGQDVALRCDPISGHVSLFWYQQALGQGPEFLTYFQNEAQLDKSGLPSDRFFAERPEGSVSTLKIQRTQQEDSAVYLCASSGRQGMGDEQFFGPGTRLTVL.

This chain links TRBV6-1 with TRBJ2-7; 9 bases are shared with TRBD1. The ends lost 8 bases at V and 5 bases at J; junction bases unmatched: 10. CDR3 length: 14 amino acids. CDR1 is MNHNS and CDR2 is SASEGT in the germline V gene. DNA of the CDR3: TGTGCCAGCCGCCGGAGGGACAGGGCGGACGAGCAGTACTTC. The encoded protein is CASRRRDRADEQYF.

In this sample, this clone turned up once. This chain connects TRBV5-4 to TRBJ1-1; 7 bases align to TRBD1. This CDR3 is built from 13 residues. Germline V CDR1 and CDR2: SGHNT, YYREEE (reference sequence). V dropped 4 bases and J dropped 4; count of bases not matched to a gene: 4. The CDR3 protein is CASSPWTGTEAFF. DNA of the CDR3: TGTGCCAGCAGCCCGTGGACAGGCACTGAAGCTTTCTTT.

Turning to this clone: At one boundary the junction diverges from the germline segment, which might be a read error. The gene calls are TRBV2 and TRBJ2-5, with 7 bases lining up with TRBD1. CDR3 length equals 15 residues. Germline-derived CDR1 and CDR2 are SNHLY and FYNNEI. Here the CDR3 DNA reads TGTACCAGCACTCAACGACAGGGCGTAAGAGAGACCCAGTACTTC. It codes for CTSTQRQGVRETQYF.

The V call is TRBV7-2, the J call TRBJ2-2, with D perhaps TRBD1 (5 bases). Germline V gives CDR1 SGHTA, CDR2 FQGNSA. This CDR3 has 15 amino acids. Trimming cost V 2 bases and J 6 bases, with 13 bases left between them. The CDR3 DNA sequence: TGTGCCAGCAGCTTACCCAGGGAAGTCCCCGGGGAGCTGTTTTTT. Translation: CASSLPREVPGELFF.

The chain combines TRBV7-9 with TRBJ2-7, with TRBD2 matching 12 bases. The ends lost 5 bases at V and 4 bases at J; junction bases unmatched: 9. CDR3 length: 16 amino acids. Germline loops: CDR1 SEHNR, CDR2 FQNEAQ (reference sequence). CDR3 sequence (DNA): TGTGCCAGCAGCCTACGAGCTAGCGGGAGGGTGTACGAGCAGTACTTC. Protein sequence: CASSLRASGRVYEQYF.

The sample holds many counts of this clone. The rearrangement uses TRBV10-3 and TRBJ1-5; D remains unclear. V was cut by 8 bases and J by 4 bases, with 12 bases left in between. Germline V gene data show CDR1 as ENHRY and CDR2 as SYGVKD. The CDR3 contains 13 residues. CDR3 in amino acids: CAIQWTLNQPQHF. The CDR3 DNA reads as TGTGCCATCCAGTGGACGCTTAATCAGCCCCAGCATTTT.